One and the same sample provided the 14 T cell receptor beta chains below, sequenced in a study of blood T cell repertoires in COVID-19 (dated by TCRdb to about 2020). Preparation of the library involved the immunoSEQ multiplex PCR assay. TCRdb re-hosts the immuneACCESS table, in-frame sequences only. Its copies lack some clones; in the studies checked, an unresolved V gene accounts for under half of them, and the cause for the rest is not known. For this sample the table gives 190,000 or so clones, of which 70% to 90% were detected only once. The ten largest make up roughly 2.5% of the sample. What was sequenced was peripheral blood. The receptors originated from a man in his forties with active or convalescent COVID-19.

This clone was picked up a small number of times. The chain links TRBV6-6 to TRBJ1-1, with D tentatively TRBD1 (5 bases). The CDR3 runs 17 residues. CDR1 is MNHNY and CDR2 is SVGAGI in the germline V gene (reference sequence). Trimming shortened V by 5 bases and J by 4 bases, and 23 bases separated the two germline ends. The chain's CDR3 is CASSRTTAQGGSTEAFF. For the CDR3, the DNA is TGTGCCAGCAGTCGAACAACAGCCCAGGGAGGGAGCACTGAAGCTTTCTTT.

As DNA, the CDR3 is TGTGCCAGCAGCTCTGAGAGGGGAGGCTACGAGCAGTACTTC. Its protein is CASSSERGGYEQYF. The genes are TRBV13 and TRBJ2-7; D possibly corresponds to TRBD2 (6 bases). Trimming took 4 bases from V and 3 from J, leaving 13 bases between them. The CDR3 contains 14 residues. Germline V lookup: CDR1 PRHDT, CDR2 FYEKMQ (reference sequence).

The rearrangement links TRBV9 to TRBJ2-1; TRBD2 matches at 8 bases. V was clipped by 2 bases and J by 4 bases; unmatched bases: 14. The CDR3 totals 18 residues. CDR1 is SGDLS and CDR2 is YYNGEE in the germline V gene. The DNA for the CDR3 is TGTGCCAGCAGCGTCCGAGGATACGGGGGGGGCCTGTACAATGAGCAGTTCTTC. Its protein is CASSVRGYGGGLYNEQFF.

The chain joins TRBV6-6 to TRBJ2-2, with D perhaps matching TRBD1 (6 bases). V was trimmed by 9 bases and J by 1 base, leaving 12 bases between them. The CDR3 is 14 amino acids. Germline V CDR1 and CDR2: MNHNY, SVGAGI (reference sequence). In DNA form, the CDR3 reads TGTGCCAGTCGAACGGGACAGAACACCGGGGAGCTGTTTTTT. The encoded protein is CASRTGQNTGELFF.

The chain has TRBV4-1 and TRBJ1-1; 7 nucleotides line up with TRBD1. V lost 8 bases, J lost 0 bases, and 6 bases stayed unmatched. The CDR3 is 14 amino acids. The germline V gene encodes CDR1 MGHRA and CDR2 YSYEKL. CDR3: CASRPGQLNTEAFF. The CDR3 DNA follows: TGCGCCAGCCGGCCGGGACAGTTGAACACTGAAGCTTTCTTT.

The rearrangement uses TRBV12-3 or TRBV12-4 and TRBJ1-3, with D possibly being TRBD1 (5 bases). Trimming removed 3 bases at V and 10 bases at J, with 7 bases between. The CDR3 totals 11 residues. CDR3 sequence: CASSFRGTIYF. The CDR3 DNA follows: TGTGCCAGCAGTTTCCGGGGGACCATATATTTT.

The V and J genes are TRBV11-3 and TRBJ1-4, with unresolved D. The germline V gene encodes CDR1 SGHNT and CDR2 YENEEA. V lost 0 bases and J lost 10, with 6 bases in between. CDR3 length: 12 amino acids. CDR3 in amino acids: CASSLDGGKLFF. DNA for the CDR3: TGTGCCAGCAGCTTAGATGGAGGAAAACTGTTTTTT.

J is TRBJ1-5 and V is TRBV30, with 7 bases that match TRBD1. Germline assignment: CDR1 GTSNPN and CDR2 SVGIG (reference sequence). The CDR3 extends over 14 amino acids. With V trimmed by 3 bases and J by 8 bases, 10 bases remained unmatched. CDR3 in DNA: TGTGCCTGGAGCCGAGGGACAGCGAGGGAGCCCCAGCATTTT. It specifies CAWSRGTAREPQHF.

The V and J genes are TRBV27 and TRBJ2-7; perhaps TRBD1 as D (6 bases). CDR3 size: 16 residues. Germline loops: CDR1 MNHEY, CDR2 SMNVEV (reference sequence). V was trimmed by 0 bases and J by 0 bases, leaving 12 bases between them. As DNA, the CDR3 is TGTGCCAGCAGTTTATCTGCAGGGGCCTTCTCCTACGAGCAGTACTTC. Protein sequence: CASSLSAGAFSYEQYF.

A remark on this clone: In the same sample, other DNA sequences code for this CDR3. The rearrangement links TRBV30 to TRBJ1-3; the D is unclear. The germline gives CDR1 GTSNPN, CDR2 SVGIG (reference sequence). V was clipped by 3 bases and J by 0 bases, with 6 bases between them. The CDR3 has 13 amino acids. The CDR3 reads CAWSRGSGNTIYF. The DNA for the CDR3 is TGTGCCTGGAGCCGAGGCTCTGGAAACACCATATATTTT.

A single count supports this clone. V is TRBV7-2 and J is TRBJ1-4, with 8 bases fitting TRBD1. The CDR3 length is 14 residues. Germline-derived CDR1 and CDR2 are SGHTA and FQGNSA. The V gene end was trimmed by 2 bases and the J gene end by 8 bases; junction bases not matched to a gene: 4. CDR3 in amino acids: CASSLYRGDEKLFF. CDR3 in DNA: TGTGCCAGCAGCTTATACAGGGGGGACGAAAAACTGTTTTTT.

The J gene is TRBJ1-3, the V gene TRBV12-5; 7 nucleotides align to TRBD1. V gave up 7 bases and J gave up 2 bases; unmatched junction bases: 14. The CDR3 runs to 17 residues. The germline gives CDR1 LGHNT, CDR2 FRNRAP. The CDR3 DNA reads TGTGCTAGTGCCCAAAACCGACAGGGAAGAACTGGAAACACCATATATTTT. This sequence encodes CASAQNRQGRTGNTIYF.

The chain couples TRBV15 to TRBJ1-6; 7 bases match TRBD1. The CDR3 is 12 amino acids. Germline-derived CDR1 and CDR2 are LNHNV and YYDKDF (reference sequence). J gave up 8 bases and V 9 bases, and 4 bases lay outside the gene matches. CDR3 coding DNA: TGTGCCACGACAGGGCTGGATTCACCCCTCCACTTT. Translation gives CATTGLDSPLHF. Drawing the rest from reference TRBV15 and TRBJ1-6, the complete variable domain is DAMVIQNPRYQVTQFGKPVTLSCSQTLNHNVMYWYQQKSSQAPKLLFHYYDKDFNNEADTPDNFQSRRPNTSFCFLDIRSPGLGDTAMYLCATTGLDSPLHFGNGTRLTVT.

The CDR3 here is CASGMDSSGYGYTF. The CDR3 coding sequence is TGTGCCAGCGGCATGGACAGCTCAGGATATGGCTACACCTTC. The chain couples TRBV7-8 to TRBJ1-2; D might be TRBD1 (6 bases). The CDR3 totals 14 residues. The germline CDR1 and CDR2 sequences are SGHVS and FQNEAQ. V lost 8 bases and J 5 bases, leaving 18 bases between the germline ends.